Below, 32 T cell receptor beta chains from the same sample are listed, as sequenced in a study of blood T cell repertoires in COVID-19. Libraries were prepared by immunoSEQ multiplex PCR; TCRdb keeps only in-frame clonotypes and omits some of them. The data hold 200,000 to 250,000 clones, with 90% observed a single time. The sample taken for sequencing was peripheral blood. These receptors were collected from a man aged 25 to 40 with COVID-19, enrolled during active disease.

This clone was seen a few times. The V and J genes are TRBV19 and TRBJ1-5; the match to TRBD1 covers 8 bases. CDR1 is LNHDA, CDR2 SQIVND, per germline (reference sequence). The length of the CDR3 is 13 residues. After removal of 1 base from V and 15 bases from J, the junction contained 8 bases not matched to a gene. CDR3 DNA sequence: TGTGCCAGTAGTATAGGAGGGGACAGGCAGCTGCATTTT. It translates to CASSIGGDRQLHF.

Here the CDR3 DNA reads TGCGCCAGCAGCCCCTGGAGGACGGGGTCCTACGAGCAGTACTTC. Translation: CASSPWRTGSYEQYF. The V call is TRBV5-1, the J call TRBJ2-7; maybe TRBD2 (5 bases). This CDR3 spans 15 amino acids. Germline CDR1 SGHRS, CDR2 YFSETQ. V lost 4 bases to trimming and J lost 1 base, with 15 bases between them.

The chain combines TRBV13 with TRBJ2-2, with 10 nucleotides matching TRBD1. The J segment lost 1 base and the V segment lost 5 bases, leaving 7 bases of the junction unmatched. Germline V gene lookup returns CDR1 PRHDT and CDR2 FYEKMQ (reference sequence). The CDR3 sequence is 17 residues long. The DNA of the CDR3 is TGTGCCAGCAGCGACTTCGGGGACAGGGGGAACACCGGGGAGCTGTTTTTT. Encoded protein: CASSDFGDRGNTGELFF.

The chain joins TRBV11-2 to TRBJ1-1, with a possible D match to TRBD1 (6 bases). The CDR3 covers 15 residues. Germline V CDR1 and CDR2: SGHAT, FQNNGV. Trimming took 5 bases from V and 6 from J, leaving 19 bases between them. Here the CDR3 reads CASSVTHRAFSEAFF. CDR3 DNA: TGTGCCAGCAGCGTCACCCACAGGGCATTTTCTGAAGCTTTCTTT.

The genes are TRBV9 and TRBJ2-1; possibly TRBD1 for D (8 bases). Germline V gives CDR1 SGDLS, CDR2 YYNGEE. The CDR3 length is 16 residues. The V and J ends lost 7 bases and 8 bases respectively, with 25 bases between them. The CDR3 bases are TGTGCCAGCGGACGGGGGGACAGGCTACCTCCATATGAGCAGTTCTTC. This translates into CASGRGDRLPPYEQFF.

The CDR3 is CASSTNRQEAFF. Here the CDR3 DNA reads TGTGCCAGCAGCACTAATCGACAGGAAGCTTTCTTT. The chain employs TRBV7-9 and TRBJ1-1; a weak D match, TRBD1 (5 bases). Per the germline V gene, CDR1 is SEHNR and CDR2 is FQNEAQ (reference sequence). The CDR3 totals 12 residues. Trimming took 5 bases from V and 8 from J, leaving 12 bases between them.

CDR3 sequence reads: CASSPPGLAGGSDTQYF. Here the CDR3 DNA reads TGCGCCAGCAGCCCGCCGGGACTAGCGGGGGGATCAGATACGCAGTATTTT. The rearrangement links TRBV5-1 to TRBJ2-3; 15 nucleotides match TRBD2. The trim removed 4 bases at V and 4 bases at J, leaving 7 bases unmatched. Germline V gene data show CDR1 as SGHRS and CDR2 as YFSETQ. The CDR3 sequence is 17 residues long.

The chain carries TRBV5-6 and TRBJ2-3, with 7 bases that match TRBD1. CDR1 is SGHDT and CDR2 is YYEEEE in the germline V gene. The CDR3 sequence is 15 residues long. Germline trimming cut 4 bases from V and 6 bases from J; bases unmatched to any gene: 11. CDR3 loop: CASSPGTGATDTQYF. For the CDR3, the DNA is TGTGCCAGCAGCCCCGGCACAGGGGCGACGGATACGCAGTATTTT.

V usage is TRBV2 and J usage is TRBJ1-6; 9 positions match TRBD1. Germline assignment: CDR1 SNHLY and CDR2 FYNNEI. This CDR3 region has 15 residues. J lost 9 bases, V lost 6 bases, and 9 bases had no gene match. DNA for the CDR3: TGTGCCAGCAGCTCGGGACAGGGAGGACGTTCACCCCTCCACTTT. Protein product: CASSSGQGGRSPLHF. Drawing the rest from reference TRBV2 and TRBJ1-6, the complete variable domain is EPEVTQTPSHQVTQMGQEVILRCVPISNHLYFYWYRQILGQKVEFLVSFYNNEISEKSEIFDDQFSVERPDGSNFTLKIRSTKLEDSAMYFCASSSGQGGRSPLHFGNGTRLTVT.

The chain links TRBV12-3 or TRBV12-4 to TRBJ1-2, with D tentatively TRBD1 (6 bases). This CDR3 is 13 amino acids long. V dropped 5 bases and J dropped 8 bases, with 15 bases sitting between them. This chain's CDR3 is CASSLQGFHGYTF. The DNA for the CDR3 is TGTGCCAGCAGTCTACAGGGTTTTCACGGCTACACCTTC.

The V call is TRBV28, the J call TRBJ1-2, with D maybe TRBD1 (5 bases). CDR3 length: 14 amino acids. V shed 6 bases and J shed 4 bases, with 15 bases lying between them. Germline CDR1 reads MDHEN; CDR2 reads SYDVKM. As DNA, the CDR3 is TGTGCCAGCAGCCCCGGGGGGTTTATCTATGGCTACACCTTC. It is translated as CASSPGGFIYGYTF.

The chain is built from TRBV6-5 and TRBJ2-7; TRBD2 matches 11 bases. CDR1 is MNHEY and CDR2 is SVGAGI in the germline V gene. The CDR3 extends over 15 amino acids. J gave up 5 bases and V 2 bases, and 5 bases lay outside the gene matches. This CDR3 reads CASSYELAGANEQYF. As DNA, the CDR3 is TGTGCCAGCAGTTACGAACTAGCGGGAGCGAACGAGCAGTACTTC.

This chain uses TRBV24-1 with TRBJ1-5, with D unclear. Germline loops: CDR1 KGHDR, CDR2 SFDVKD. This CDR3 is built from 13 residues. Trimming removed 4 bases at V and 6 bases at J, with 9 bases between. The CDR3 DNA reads TGTGCCACCAGTGACTTAGCAACTCAGCCCCAGCATTTT. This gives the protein CATSDLATQPQHF.

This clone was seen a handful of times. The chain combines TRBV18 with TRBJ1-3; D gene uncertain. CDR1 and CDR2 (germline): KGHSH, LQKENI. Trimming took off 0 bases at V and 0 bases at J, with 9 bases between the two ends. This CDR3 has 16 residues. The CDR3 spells CASSPPRRDSGNTIYF. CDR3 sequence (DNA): TGTGCCAGCTCACCACCGAGGAGGGACTCTGGAAACACCATATATTTT.

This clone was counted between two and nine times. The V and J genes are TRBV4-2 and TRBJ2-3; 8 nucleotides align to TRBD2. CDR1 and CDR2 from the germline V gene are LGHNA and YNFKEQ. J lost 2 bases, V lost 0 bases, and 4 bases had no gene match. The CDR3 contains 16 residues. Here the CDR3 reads CASSQEYGGATDTQYF. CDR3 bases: TGTGCCAGCAGCCAAGAGTACGGGGGGGCCACAGATACGCAGTATTTT.

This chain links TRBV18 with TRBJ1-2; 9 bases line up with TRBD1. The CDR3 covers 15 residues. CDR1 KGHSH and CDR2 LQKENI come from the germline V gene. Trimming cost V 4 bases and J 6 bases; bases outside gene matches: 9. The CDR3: CASSQPPGQGHGYTF. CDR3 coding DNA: TGTGCCAGCTCACAACCACCGGGACAGGGCCATGGCTACACCTTC.

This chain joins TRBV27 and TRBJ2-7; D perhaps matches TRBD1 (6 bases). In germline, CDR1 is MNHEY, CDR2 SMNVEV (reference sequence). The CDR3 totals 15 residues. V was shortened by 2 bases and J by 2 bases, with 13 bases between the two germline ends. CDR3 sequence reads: CASSLPGTSPYEQYF. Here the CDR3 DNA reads TGTGCCAGCAGTTTACCCGGGACAAGTCCCTACGAGCAGTACTTC.

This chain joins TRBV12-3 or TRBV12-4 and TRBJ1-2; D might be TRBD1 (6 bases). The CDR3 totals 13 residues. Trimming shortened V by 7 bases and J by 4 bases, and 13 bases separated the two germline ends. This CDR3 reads CASTQQGGYGYTF. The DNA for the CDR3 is TGTGCCAGCACCCAACAGGGCGGCTATGGCTACACCTTC.

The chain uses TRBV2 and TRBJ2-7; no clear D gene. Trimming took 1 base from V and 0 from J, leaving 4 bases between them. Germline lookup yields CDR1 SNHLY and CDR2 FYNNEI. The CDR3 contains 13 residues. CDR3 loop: CASSEDTSYEQYF. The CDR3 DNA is TGTGCCAGCAGTGAAGACACCTCCTACGAGCAGTACTTC.

In DNA form, the CDR3 reads TGTGCCAGCTCACCCCTTTCGACAGGGGCCTACGAGCAGTACTTC. Protein sequence: CASSPLSTGAYEQYF. V gene TRBV18 combines with J gene TRBJ2-7; TRBD1 matches at 8 bases. This CDR3 is 15 amino acids long. CDR1 is KGHSH and CDR2 is LQKENI in the germline V gene. With 3 bases clipped from V and 2 bases from J, the junction kept 6 bases outside the gene matches. The full variable domain, its missing parts supplied by reference TRBV18 and TRBJ2-7, is NAGVMQNPRHLVRRRGQEARLRCSPMKGHSHVYWYRQLPEEGLKFMVYLQKENIIDESGMPKERFSAEFPKEGPSILRIQQVVRGDSAAYFCASSPLSTGAYEQYFGPGTRLTVT.

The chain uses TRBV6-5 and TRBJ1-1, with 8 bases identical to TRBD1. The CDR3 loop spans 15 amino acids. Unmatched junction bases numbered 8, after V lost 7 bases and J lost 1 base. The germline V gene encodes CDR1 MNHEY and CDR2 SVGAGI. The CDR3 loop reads CASKRGTGSNTEAFF. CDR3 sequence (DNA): TGTGCCAGCAAACGAGGGACAGGATCGAACACTGAAGCTTTCTTT.

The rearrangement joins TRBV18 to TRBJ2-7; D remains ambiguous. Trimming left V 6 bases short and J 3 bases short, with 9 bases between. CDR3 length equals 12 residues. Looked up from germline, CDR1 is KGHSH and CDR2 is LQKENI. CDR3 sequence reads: CASSPQDYEQYF. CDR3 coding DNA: TGTGCCAGCTCCCCCCAGGACTACGAGCAGTACTTC.

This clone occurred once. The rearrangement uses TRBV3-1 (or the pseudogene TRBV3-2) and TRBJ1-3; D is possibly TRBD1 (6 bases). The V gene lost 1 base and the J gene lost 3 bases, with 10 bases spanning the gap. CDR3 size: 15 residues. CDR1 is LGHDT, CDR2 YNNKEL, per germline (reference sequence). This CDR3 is CASSQVWGRGNTIYF. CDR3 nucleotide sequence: TGTGCCAGCAGCCAAGTTTGGGGGCGTGGAAACACCATATATTTT.

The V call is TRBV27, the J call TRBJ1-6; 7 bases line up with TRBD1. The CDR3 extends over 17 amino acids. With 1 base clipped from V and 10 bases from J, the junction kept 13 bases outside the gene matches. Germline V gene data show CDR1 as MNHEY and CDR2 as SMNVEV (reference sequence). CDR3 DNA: TGTGCCAGCAGTTTATTGAGGGGAGACAGGGAATGGTCACCCCTCCACTTT. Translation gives CASSLLRGDREWSPLHF.

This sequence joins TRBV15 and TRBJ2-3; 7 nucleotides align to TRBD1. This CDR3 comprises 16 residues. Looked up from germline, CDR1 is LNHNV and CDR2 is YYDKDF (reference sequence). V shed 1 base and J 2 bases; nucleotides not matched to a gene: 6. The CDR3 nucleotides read TGTGCCACCAGCAGAGGCTCCGGGACAGCCACAGATACGCAGTATTTT. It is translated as CATSRGSGTATDTQYF.

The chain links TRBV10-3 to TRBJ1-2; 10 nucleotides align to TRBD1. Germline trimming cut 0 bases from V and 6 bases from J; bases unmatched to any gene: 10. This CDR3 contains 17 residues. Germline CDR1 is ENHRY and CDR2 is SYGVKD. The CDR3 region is CAISESAQTGGENGYTF. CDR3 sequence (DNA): TGTGCCATCAGTGAGTCGGCCCAGACAGGGGGCGAGAATGGCTACACCTTC.

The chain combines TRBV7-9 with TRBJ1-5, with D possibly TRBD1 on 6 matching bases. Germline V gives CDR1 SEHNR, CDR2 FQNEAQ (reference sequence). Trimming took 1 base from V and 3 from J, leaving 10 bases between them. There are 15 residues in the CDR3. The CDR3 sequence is CASSLGQGFNQPQHF. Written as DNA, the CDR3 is TGTGCCAGCAGCTTAGGGCAGGGGTTCAATCAGCCCCAGCATTTT.

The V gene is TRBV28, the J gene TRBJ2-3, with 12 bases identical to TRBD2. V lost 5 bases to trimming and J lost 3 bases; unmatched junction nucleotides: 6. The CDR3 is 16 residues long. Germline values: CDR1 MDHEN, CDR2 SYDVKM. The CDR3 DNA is TGTGCCAGCAGTCAGCTAGCGGGAGGGAGGACAGATACGCAGTATTTT. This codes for CASSQLAGGRTDTQYF.

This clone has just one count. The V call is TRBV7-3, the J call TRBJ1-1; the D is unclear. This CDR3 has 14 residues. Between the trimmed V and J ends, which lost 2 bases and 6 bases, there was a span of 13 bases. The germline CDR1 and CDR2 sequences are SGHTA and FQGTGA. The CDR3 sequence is CASSLGTTTSEAFF. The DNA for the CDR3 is TGTGCCAGCAGCTTAGGCACCACTACCTCTGAAGCTTTCTTT.

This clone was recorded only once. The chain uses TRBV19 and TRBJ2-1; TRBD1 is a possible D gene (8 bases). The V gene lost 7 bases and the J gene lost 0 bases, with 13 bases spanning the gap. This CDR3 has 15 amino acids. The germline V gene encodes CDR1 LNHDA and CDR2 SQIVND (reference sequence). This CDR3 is CASKTGDYSYNEQFF. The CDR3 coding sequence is TGTGCCAGTAAGACAGGGGACTACTCCTACAATGAGCAGTTCTTC.

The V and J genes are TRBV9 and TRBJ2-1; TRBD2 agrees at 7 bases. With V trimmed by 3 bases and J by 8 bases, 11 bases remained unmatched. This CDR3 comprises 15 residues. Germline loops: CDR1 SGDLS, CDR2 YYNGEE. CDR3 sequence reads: CASSASGRGWDEQFF. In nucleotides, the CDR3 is TGTGCCAGCAGCGCCAGTGGGAGGGGATGGGATGAGCAGTTCTTC.

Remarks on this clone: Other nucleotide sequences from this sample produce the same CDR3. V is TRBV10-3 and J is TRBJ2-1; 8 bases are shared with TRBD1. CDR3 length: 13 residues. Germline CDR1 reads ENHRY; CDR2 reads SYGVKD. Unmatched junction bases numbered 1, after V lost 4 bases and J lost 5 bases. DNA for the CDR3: TGTGCCATCAGTGGACAGGGGAACAATGAGCAGTTCTTC. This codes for CAISGQGNNEQFF.